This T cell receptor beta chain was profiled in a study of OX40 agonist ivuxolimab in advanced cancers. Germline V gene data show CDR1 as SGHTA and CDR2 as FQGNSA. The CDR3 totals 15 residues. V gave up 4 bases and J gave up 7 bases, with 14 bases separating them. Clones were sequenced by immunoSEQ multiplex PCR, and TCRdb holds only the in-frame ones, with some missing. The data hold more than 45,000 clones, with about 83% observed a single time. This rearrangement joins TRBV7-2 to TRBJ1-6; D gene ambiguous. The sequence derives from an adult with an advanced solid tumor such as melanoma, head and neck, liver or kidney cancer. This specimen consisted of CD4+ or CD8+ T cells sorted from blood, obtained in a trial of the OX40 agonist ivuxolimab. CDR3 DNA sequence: TGTGCCAGCAGCTCCAGCCCAGCCGGGAATTCACCCCTCCACTTT. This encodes CASSSSPAGNSPLHF.